This T cell receptor (beta chain) was recovered during a study of control samples from healthy donors and cancer patients. The V segment lost 11 bases and the J segment 4 bases; nucleotides outside the gene matches: 6. Germline CDR1 reads MNHNS; CDR2 reads SASEGT. This CDR3 has 12 amino acids. The repertoire was sequenced with immunoSEQ multiplex PCR; TCRdb's copy has only in-frame clones and lacks some. The sample carries more than 95,000 clones, 75% to 90% recorded once. The sample comprised PBMCs. This TCR was sampled from a man between 60 and 75 years old with lung cancer. The chain couples TRBV6-1 to TRBJ2-5; 8 bases agree with TRBD1. The CDR3 DNA reads TGTGCCGCGCAGGGGGCTGGAGAGACCCAGTACTTC. Translation gives CAAQGAGETQYF.